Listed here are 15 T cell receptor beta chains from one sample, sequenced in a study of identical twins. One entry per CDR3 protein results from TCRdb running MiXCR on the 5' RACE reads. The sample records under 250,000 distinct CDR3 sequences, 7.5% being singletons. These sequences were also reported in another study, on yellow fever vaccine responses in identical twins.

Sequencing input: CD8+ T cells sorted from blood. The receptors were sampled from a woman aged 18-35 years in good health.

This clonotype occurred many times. Here the CDR3 reads CASSLGVAGGTDTQYF. CDR3 DNA sequence: TGTGCCAGCAGCTTAGGGGTAGCGGGGGGCACAGATACGCAGTATTTT. J is TRBJ2-3 and V is TRBV7-8; the match to TRBD2 covers 9 bases. The germline V gene encodes CDR1 SGHVS and CDR2 FQNEAQ. J gave up 1 base and V 1 base, and 3 bases lay outside the gene matches. CDR3 size: 16 residues.

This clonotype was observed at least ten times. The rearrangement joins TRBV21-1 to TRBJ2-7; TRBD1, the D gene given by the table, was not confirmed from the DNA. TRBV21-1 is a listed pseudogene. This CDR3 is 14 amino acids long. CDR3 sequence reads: CARGDGKSSYEQYF. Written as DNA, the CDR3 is TGTGCCAGGGGGGACGGAAAAAGCTCCTACGAGCAGTACTTC.

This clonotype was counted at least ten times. CDR3 amino acids: CASSPSLETQYF. CDR3 nucleotides: TGTGCCAGCAGCCCGAGTTTGGAGACCCAGTACTTC. J is TRBJ2-5 and V is TRBV12-3 or TRBV12-4; D is unclear. V lost 6 bases and J 5 bases, leaving 10 bases between the germline ends. This CDR3 contains 12 residues.

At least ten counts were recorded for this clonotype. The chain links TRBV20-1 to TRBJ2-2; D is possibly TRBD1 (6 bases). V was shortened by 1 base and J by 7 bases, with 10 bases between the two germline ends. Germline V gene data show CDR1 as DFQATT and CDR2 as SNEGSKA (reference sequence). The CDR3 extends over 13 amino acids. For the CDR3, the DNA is TGCAGTGCTAGAGGGGACATCGACGGGGAGCTGTTTTTT. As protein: CSARGDIDGELFF.

CDR3 sequence: CASSSLQGNENIQYF. CDR3 DNA sequence: TGTGCCAGCAGCAGTTTACAGGGTAATGAAAACATTCAGTACTTC. The chain uses TRBV21-1 and TRBJ2-4; the table's D call, TRBD1, has no DNA check behind it. TRBV21-1 is designated a pseudogene. The CDR3 sequence is 15 residues long.

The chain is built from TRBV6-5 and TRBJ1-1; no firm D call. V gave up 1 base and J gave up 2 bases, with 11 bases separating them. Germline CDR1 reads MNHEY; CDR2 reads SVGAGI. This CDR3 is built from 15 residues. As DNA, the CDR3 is TGTGCCAGCAGTTACTGGCTGGGCTCAAACACTGAAGCTTTCTTT. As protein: CASSYWLGSNTEAFF.

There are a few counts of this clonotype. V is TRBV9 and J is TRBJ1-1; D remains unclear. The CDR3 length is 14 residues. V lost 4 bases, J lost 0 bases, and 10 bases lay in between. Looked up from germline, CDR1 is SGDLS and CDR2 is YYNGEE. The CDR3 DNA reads TGTGCCAGCAGCAACGGGAGGATGAACACTGAAGCTTTCTTT. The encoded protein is CASSNGRMNTEAFF.

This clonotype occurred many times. CDR3 bases: TGTGCCAGCAGACGGAACCGGGACAACCTTTACAATGAGCAGTTCTTC. This encodes CASRRNRDNLYNEQFF. The J gene is TRBJ2-1, the V gene TRBV2; D may be TRBD1 (6 bases). The CDR3 extends over 16 amino acids. Trimming cost V 6 bases and J 4 bases, with 19 bases left between them. Germline V gene data show CDR1 as SNHLY and CDR2 as FYNNEI. Filled out from reference TRBV2 and TRBJ2-1, the complete variable domain reads EPEVTQTPSHQVTQMGQEVILRCVPISNHLYFYWYRQILGQKVEFLVSFYNNEISEKSEIFDDQFSVERPDGSNFTLKIRSTKLEDSAMYFCASRRNRDNLYNEQFFGPGTRLTVL.

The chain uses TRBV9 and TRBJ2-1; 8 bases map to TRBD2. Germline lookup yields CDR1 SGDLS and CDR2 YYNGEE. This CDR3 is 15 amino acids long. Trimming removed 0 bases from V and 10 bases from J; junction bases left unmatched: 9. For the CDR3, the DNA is TGTGCCAGCAGCGTAGCGGGAGGGCCGCTGGGGGAGCAGTTCTTC. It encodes CASSVAGGPLGEQFF.

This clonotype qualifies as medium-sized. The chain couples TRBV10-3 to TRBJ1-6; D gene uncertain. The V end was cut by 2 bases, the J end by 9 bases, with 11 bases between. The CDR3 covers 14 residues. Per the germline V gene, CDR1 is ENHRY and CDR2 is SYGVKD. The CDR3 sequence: CAISEGEGSSPLHF. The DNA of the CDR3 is TGTGCCATCAGTGAGGGGGAGGGAAGTTCACCCCTCCACTTT.

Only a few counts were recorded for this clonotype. CDR3 in amino acids: CATSEAYEQYF. The CDR3 DNA sequence: TGTGCCACCAGTGAAGCCTACGAGCAGTACTTC. The chain combines TRBV24-1 with TRBJ2-7; D ambiguous. The V gene lost 4 bases and the J gene lost 2 bases, with 2 bases spanning the gap. This CDR3 is built from 11 residues. CDR1 and CDR2 (germline): KGHDR, SFDVKD.

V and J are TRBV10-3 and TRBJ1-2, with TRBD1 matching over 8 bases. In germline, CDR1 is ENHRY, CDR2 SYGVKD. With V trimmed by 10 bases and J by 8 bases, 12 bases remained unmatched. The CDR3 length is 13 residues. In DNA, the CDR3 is TGTGCCACCCTTAACTCCTGGGACAGGGGCTACACCTTC. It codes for CATLNSWDRGYTF.

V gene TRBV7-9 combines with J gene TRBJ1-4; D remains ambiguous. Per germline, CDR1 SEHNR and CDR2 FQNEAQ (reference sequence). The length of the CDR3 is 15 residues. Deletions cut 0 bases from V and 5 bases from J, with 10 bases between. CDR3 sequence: CASSLADRENEKLFF. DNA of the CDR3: TGTGCCAGCAGCTTAGCGGACCGGGAGAATGAAAAACTGTTTTTT.

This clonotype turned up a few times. The CDR3 region is CASLEPDTGELFF. The DNA of the CDR3 is TGTGCCAGCCTAGAACCCGACACCGGGGAGCTGTTTTTT. This chain joins TRBV27 and TRBJ2-2; no firm D call. The CDR3 runs to 13 residues. Germline V CDR1 and CDR2: MNHEY, SMNVEV (reference sequence). V was cut by 8 bases and J by 3 bases, with 10 bases left in between.

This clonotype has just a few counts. In DNA form, the CDR3 reads TGCGCCAGCAGCCCCCTCGGACAGGGGAATTTTGAAGCTTTCTTT. Translation gives CASSPLGQGNFEAFF. This sequence joins TRBV4-1 and TRBJ1-1, with TRBD1 identical over 9 bases. This CDR3 comprises 15 residues. Germline CDR1 and CDR2: MGHRA and YSYEKL. Trimming removed 4 bases from V and 7 bases from J; junction bases left unmatched: 10.